Listed here are 25 T cell receptor beta chains from one sample, sequenced in a study of T cell repertoires in cytomegalovirus infection. For these TCRs, the target antigens are not known. TCRdb itself ran the reads through MiXCR, one entry per CDR3 protein. This repertoire shows approximately 70,000 distinct CDR3 sequences, roughly 20% found once; its top ten account for approximately 61%. Here the sequenced sample was CD8+ T cells from cultured PBMCs, taken from culture after CMV antigen stimulation. The source is a human donor in good health (CMV status not recorded). Some clones in this sample may be carry-over from other donors' samples.

CDR3 bases: TGCAGTGCTAGTCTCTACGAGTCCTACAATGAGCAGTTCTTC. Translating gives CSASLYESYNEQFF. The genes are TRBV20-1 and TRBJ2-1; D gene unclear. Trimming took 3 bases from V and 1 from J, leaving 10 bases between them. Germline V gene sequence: CDR1 DFQATT, CDR2 SNEGSKA (reference sequence). The CDR3 sequence is 14 residues long.

The table lists this clonotype with a few counts. This rearrangement joins TRBV7-6 to TRBJ1-6; D is undetermined. Germline CDR1 SGHVS, CDR2 FNYEAQ. Trimming cost V 5 bases and J 0 bases, with 14 bases left between them. The length of the CDR3 is 17 residues. Here the CDR3 reads CASSTLALFSYNSPLHF. DNA of the CDR3: TGTGCCAGCAGCACGCTGGCCCTTTTCTCCTATAATTCACCCCTCCACTTT.

There are a few counts of this clonotype. The rearrangement joins TRBV30 to TRBJ1-1; 8 bases are shared with TRBD1. The germline V gene has CDR1 GTSNPN and CDR2 SVGIG (reference sequence). The ends lost 3 bases at V and 1 base at J; junction bases unmatched: 13. The CDR3 runs 17 residues. CDR3 coding DNA: TGTGCCTGGAGGGACCTAAGACAGGGGCATAGGAACACTGAAGCTTTCTTT. It translates to CAWRDLRQGHRNTEAFF.

The rearrangement links TRBV9 to TRBJ2-1; a possible D gene is TRBD1 (5 bases). This CDR3 is built from 16 residues. Per germline, CDR1 SGDLS and CDR2 YYNGEE. The V end lost 4 bases, the J end lost 1 base, and 15 bases lay between the germline ends. In DNA form, the CDR3 reads TGTGCCAGCAGCCATTATACAGGCGGTTCCTACAATGAGCAGTTCTTC. It yields the protein CASSHYTGGSYNEQFF.

A few counts support this clonotype. V is TRBV4-1 and J is TRBJ1-2; possibly TRBD1 for D (6 bases). V was shortened by 1 base and J by 0 bases, with 12 bases between the two germline ends. The CDR3 spans 16 residues. Per the germline V gene, CDR1 is MGHRA and CDR2 is YSYEKL. The DNA of the CDR3 is TGCGCCAGCAGCCAAGCCTCCGGACAGACTAACTATGGCTACACCTTC. It encodes CASSQASGQTNYGYTF.

There are a few counts of this clonotype. The CDR3 coding sequence is TGTGCCAGCAGCCTCCGGGCCCCCGGGGAGACCCAGTACTTC. As protein: CASSLRAPGETQYF. The genes are TRBV12-3 or TRBV12-4 and TRBJ2-5; D call uncertain. V was cut by 6 bases and J by 5 bases, with 16 bases left in between. The CDR3 consists of 14 residues.

This clonotype was observed a handful of times. V and J are TRBV7-9 and TRBJ2-5; TRBD1 matches at 9 bases. Germline CDR1 and CDR2: SEHNR and FQNEAQ (reference sequence). There are 15 residues in the CDR3. V was clipped by 7 bases and J by 2 bases; unmatched bases: 8. The DNA of the CDR3 is TGTGCCAGCATCGGATTGGGACAGGGACAAGAGACCCAGTACTTC. Its translation is CASIGLGQGQETQYF.

The chain employs TRBV7-8 and TRBJ2-7; D is perhaps TRBD2 (5 bases). V lost 5 bases and J 2 bases, leaving 13 bases between the germline ends. Germline V gives CDR1 SGHVS, CDR2 FQNEAQ. The CDR3 loop spans 14 amino acids. This CDR3 reads CASSIPSGTYEQYF. The CDR3 coding sequence is TGTGCCAGCAGCATCCCGTCGGGGACCTACGAGCAGTACTTC.

This clonotype was seen ten or more times. This chain links TRBV7-2 with TRBJ2-7; 11 bases fit TRBD2. The V gene's germline CDR1 is SGHTA and CDR2 FQGNSA. The V and J ends lost 5 bases and 4 bases, in that order; junction bases with no gene match: 10. This CDR3 region has 16 residues. CDR3 sequence reads: CASSVSPGLADYEQYF. DNA for the CDR3: TGTGCCAGCAGCGTCTCCCCGGGACTAGCGGATTACGAGCAGTACTTC.

The V and J genes are TRBV7-8 and TRBJ1-1; tentatively, D is TRBD1 (5 bases). CDR1 and CDR2 (germline): SGHVS, FQNEAQ. V gave up 1 base and J gave up 0 bases, with 6 bases separating them. This CDR3 is built from 14 residues. The CDR3, as DNA: TGTGCCAGCAGCTTAGGGGACCTGAACACTGAAGCTTTCTTT. This sequence encodes CASSLGDLNTEAFF. The whole variable domain, filled in from reference TRBV7-8 and TRBJ1-1, reads GAGVSQSPRYKVAKRGQDVALRCDPISGHVSLFWYQQALGQGPEFLTYFQNEAQLDKSGLPSDRFFAERPEGSVSTLKIQRTQQEDSAVYLCASSLGDLNTEAFFGQGTRLTVV.

This clonotype appeared a few times. The chain joins TRBV10-3 to TRBJ1-5; D uncertain. The CDR3 loop spans 15 amino acids. V was clipped by 3 bases and J by 0 bases, with 9 bases between them. Germline V gene sequence: CDR1 ENHRY, CDR2 SYGVKD. CDR3 coding DNA: TGTGCCATCAGTGAACGGTCAAATAGCAATCAGCCCCAGCATTTT. Its protein product is CAISERSNSNQPQHF.

This clonotype was picked up a small number of times. The gene calls are TRBV5-1 and TRBJ2-7; tentative D call: TRBD1 (6 bases). The CDR3 totals 12 residues. Germline V gene sequence: CDR1 SGHRS, CDR2 YFSETQ. V dropped 3 bases and J dropped 6 bases, with 10 bases sitting between them. CDR3 in amino acids: CASSSRTAEQYF. The CDR3 DNA is TGCGCCAGCAGCTCCAGGACAGCCGAGCAGTACTTC.

The chain couples TRBV7-9 to TRBJ2-7; 8 bases agree with TRBD1. CDR1 SEHNR and CDR2 FQNEAQ come from the germline V gene (reference sequence). V lost 5 bases to trimming and J lost 2 bases; unmatched junction nucleotides: 8. CDR3 length: 15 amino acids. The CDR3 sequence: CASSGQGRIPYEQYF. As DNA, the CDR3 is TGTGCCAGCAGCGGACAGGGACGGATACCCTACGAGCAGTACTTC.

The chain recombines TRBV6-5 with TRBJ2-3; a possible D gene is TRBD2 (7 bases). Germline V gene lookup returns CDR1 MNHEY and CDR2 SVGAGI. This CDR3 region has 14 residues. With 2 bases removed from V and 8 bases from J, the gap between germline ends came to 14 bases. The CDR3 DNA sequence: TGTGCCAGCAGTTACGGGTCAGGGGAGGGTACGCAGTATTTT. As protein: CASSYGSGEGTQYF.

In this sample, this clonotype turned up once. V usage is TRBV27 and J usage is TRBJ2-3; D is unresolved. The CDR3 sequence is 13 residues long. The V end lost 3 bases, the J end lost 6 bases, and 10 bases lay between the germline ends. Germline V gene sequence: CDR1 MNHEY, CDR2 SMNVEV (reference sequence). The DNA of the CDR3 is TGTGCCAGCAGTTTTTCTTCGGAGGATACGCAGTATTTT. Translated: CASSFSSEDTQYF.

The J gene is TRBJ2-5, the V gene TRBV7-3; TRBD1 aligns across 9 bases. The germline gives CDR1 SGHTA, CDR2 FQGTGA. This CDR3 has 15 residues. Unmatched junction bases numbered 10, after V lost 6 bases and J lost 5 bases. For the CDR3, the DNA is TGTGCCAGCAGTCCGAACAGGGGGCGCCGGGAGACCCAGTACTTC. Translating gives CASSPNRGRRETQYF.

This clonotype was seen a few times. The chain carries TRBV6-2 or TRBV6-3 and TRBJ1-4, with D possibly called TRBD1 or TRBD2 (5 bases each). The DNA end is a closer match to TRBJ2-2, so the J assignment may be wrong. The CDR3 length is 12 residues. Germline V gene data show CDR1 as MNHEY and CDR2 as SVGEGT. CDR3 nucleotide sequence: TGTGCCAGCAGCCCCGGGACGGCGGAGCTGTTTTTT. It codes for CASSPGTAELFF.

The chain recombines TRBV7-6 with TRBJ1-5; no firm D call. The length of the CDR3 is 16 residues. The germline V and J ends were trimmed by 5 bases and 5 bases, with 19 bases remaining between them. Germline CDR1 reads SGHVS; CDR2 reads FNYEAQ. CDR3 sequence: CASSPGLTVPDQPQHF. The CDR3 DNA is TGTGCCAGCAGCCCGGGCCTAACAGTACCCGATCAGCCCCAGCATTTT.

The chain is built from TRBV11-2 and TRBJ2-1, with 9 bases identical to TRBD2. CDR1 is SGHAT and CDR2 is FQNNGV in the germline V gene. The CDR3 totals 14 residues. Trimming at V came to 4 bases and at J to 7 bases, leaving 5 bases not matched to a gene. In DNA form, the CDR3 reads TGTGCCAGCAGCTCGAAAGGACTAGCGAATGAGCAGTTCTTC. This gives the protein CASSSKGLANEQFF.

This clonotype appeared many times. V is TRBV7-8 and J is TRBJ2-5; 10 bases align to TRBD1. This CDR3 has 17 residues. Per the germline V gene, CDR1 is SGHVS and CDR2 is FQNEAQ. Trimming at V came to 2 bases and at J to 4 bases, leaving 10 bases not matched to a gene. CDR3 in amino acids: CASSLRRGQGIGETQYF. The DNA for the CDR3 is TGTGCCAGCAGCTTAAGGAGGGGACAGGGGATTGGAGAGACCCAGTACTTC.

The rearrangement joins TRBV4-3 to TRBJ2-5; possibly TRBD1 or TRBD2 for D (5 bases each). Germline V lookup: CDR1 LGHNA, CDR2 YSLEER. Trimming stripped 1 base from V and 5 bases from J, with 23 bases between. The CDR3 is 18 amino acids. As DNA, the CDR3 is TGCGCCAGCAGCCAAGGAGGGGCCGGCCTTACTTTCGAGGAGACCCAGTACTTC. Translation gives CASSQGGAGLTFEETQYF.

The chain links TRBV7-9 to TRBJ2-3; D not resolved. This CDR3 is built from 15 residues. Trimming took 1 base from V and 2 from J, leaving 10 bases between them. Germline CDR1 is SEHNR and CDR2 is FQNEAQ (reference sequence). CDR3 in DNA: TGTGCCAGCAGCTTAGTCGTAGGGATCACAGATACGCAGTATTTT. Its translation is CASSLVVGITDTQYF.

This clonotype came up a few times. The chain carries TRBV6-5 and TRBJ1-2; D is ambiguous. The V and J ends lost 2 bases and 4 bases respectively, with 5 bases between them. The germline gives CDR1 MNHEY, CDR2 SVGAGI. CDR3 length equals 12 residues. This CDR3 is CASSYSSYGYTF. The CDR3 nucleotides are TGTGCCAGCAGTTACAGTTCCTATGGCTACACCTTC.

CDR3 loop: CASSRDRDYEQYF. DNA for the CDR3: TGCGCCAGCAGCCGGGACAGGGATTACGAGCAGTACTTC. This rearrangement joins TRBV4-1 to TRBJ2-7, with 9 positions matching TRBD1. V shed 4 bases and J 4 bases; nucleotides not matched to a gene: 2. Per germline, CDR1 MGHRA and CDR2 YSYEKL. CDR3 length: 13 residues.

This clonotype was detected only a few times. This chain connects TRBV4-3 to TRBJ2-7; 7 bases line up with TRBD2. This CDR3 has 16 residues. With V trimmed by 0 bases and J by 3 bases, 8 bases remained unmatched. The germline V gene has CDR1 LGHNA and CDR2 YSLEER. The CDR3 loop is CASSQDPPSGIYEQYF. CDR3 sequence (DNA): TGCGCCAGCAGCCAAGACCCCCCTAGCGGAATCTACGAGCAGTACTTC.